Presented here are 7 T cell receptor beta chains from one specimen sequenced in a study of cytomegalovirus exposure and HLA in healthy donors. The assay was immunoSEQ multiplex PCR, and TCRdb's table has in-frame clones only and misses some. The table has roughly 130,000 clones, 88% seen once. Sequencing was carried out using PBMCs. The receptors were gathered from a man aged 30 to 45 in good health and CMV-seronegative.

A single count supports this clone. The chain employs TRBV6-6 and TRBJ1-5, with D hard to call. Germline CDR1 reads MNHNY; CDR2 reads SVGAGI (reference sequence). The CDR3 has 16 amino acids. Between the trimmed V and J ends, which lost 7 bases and 2 bases, there was a span of 18 bases. The CDR3 sequence: CASTNGLFAGNQPQHF. The DNA of the CDR3 is TGTGCCAGCACCAATGGGCTGTTCGCTGGCAATCAGCCCCAGCATTTT.

The chain joins TRBV7-2 to TRBJ2-2, with TRBD1 matching over 7 bases. CDR1 is SGHTA and CDR2 is FQGNSA in the germline V gene. The V and J ends lost 1 base and 6 bases, in that order; junction bases with no gene match: 8. This CDR3 comprises 16 residues. The DNA of the CDR3 is TGTGCCAGCAGCTTAGGCCTCCCCCAGGGGGCCGGGGAGCTGTTTTTT. It specifies CASSLGLPQGAGELFF.

The V and J genes are TRBV5-4 and TRBJ2-2; TRBD2 aligns across 7 bases. Germline-derived CDR1 and CDR2 are SGHNT and YYREEE (reference sequence). This CDR3 spans 17 amino acids. V trimming: 9 bases; J trimming: 2 bases; junction bases outside the gene matches: 16. This CDR3 is CATTFELAGPNTGELFF. The CDR3, as DNA: TGTGCCACTACCTTTGAATTAGCGGGCCCTAACACCGGGGAGCTGTTTTTT.

The chain is built from TRBV4-3 and TRBJ2-2; TRBD2 aligns across 12 bases. The junction had 6 bases not matched to a gene; V was cut back by 0 bases and J by 7 bases. Looked up from germline, CDR1 is LGHNA and CDR2 is YSLEER. The CDR3 is 17 amino acids. Written as DNA, the CDR3 is TGCGCCAGCAGCCAAGATCTAGCGGGAGGGCCCATCGGGGAGCTGTTTTTT. Encoded protein: CASSQDLAGGPIGELFF.

The V gene is TRBV11-2, the J gene TRBJ2-4; TRBD2 agrees at 9 bases. V trimming: 0 bases; J trimming: 0 bases; junction bases outside the gene matches: 6. This CDR3 region has 18 residues. The germline CDR1 and CDR2 sequences are SGHAT and FQNNGV. The CDR3 is CASSLDGRGRVAKNIQYF. The CDR3 nucleotides read TGTGCCAGCAGCTTAGATGGTCGCGGGAGGGTAGCCAAAAACATTCAGTACTTC. The variable domain in full, with the rest retrieved from reference TRBV11-2 and TRBJ2-4, is EAGVAQSPRYKIIEKRQSVAFWCNPISGHATLYWYQQILGQGPKLLIQFQNNGVVDDSQLPKDRFSAERLKGVDSTLKIQPAKLEDSAVYLCASSLDGRGRVAKNIQYFGAGTRLSVL.

The V call is TRBV18, the J call TRBJ1-2; 7 bases fit TRBD1. CDR3 size: 14 residues. Trimming took 3 bases from V and 6 from J; bases not matched to a gene: 7. Germline V gives CDR1 KGHSH, CDR2 LQKENI. The CDR3 spells CASSPWTQGDGYTF. The DNA of the CDR3 is TGTGCCAGCTCACCTTGGACCCAGGGGGATGGCTACACCTTC.

The rearrangement links TRBV11-2 to TRBJ2-1, with D possibly matching TRBD2 (6 bases). The V gene's germline CDR1 is SGHAT and CDR2 FQNNGV. The CDR3 runs to 16 residues. V lost 5 bases and J 1 base, leaving 15 bases between the germline ends. CDR3 sequence reads: CASSTRDFLSYNEQFF. Written as DNA, the CDR3 is TGTGCCAGCAGCACGCGGGACTTTTTATCCTACAATGAGCAGTTCTTC.